One TCR beta chain is described in this entry. Antigen: not known. This CDR3 is 14 amino acids long. CDR1 and CDR2 from the germline V gene are GTSNPN and SVGIG (reference sequence). V was pared by 7 bases and J by 6 bases, with 10 bases of the junction left unmatched. The treatment was: roughly 19 received Ad26.COV2.S at low or high dose, single or two shots; a few received placebo; per-sample allocation not given. On day 63 after the first injection, vaccine and placebo recipients gave samples. The vaccine delivered Wuhan-strain SARS-CoV-2 spike through an Ad26 vector. Repertoires were generated with immunoSEQ multiplex PCR, while TCRdb's copy carries only in-frame clones and drops some. The sample lists more than 300,000 clones, around 84% occurring once. The data stem from a study of Ad26.COV2.S vaccination and SARS-CoV-2 variants. Overall study context: By the intramuscular route, Ad26.COV2.S was given once, or twice 56 days apart.

Findings and caveats of the study: Substantial breadth in spike-specific CD8+ and CD4+ T cell responses was reportedly seen after vaccination.

This sample comprised peripheral blood, obtained in a trial of Ad26.COV2.S vaccine versus placebo. The receptor was isolated from a person between 18 and 59 years old who received the Ad26.COV2.S COVID-19 vaccine or a placebo. The V call is TRBV30, the J call TRBJ1-2, with 11 positions matching TRBD1. The CDR3 loop reads CAYRRDRGWHGYTF. The CDR3 DNA reads TGTGCCTACCGCCGGGACAGGGGGTGGCATGGCTACACCTTC. The full variable domain, in which reference TRBV30 and TRBJ1-2 provide the parts outside the CDR3, is SQTIHQWPATLVQPVGSPLSLECTVEGTSNPNLYWYRQAAGRGLQLLFYSVGIGQISSEVPQNLSASRPQDRQFILSSKKLLLSDSGFYLCAYRRDRGWHGYTFGSGTRLTVV.